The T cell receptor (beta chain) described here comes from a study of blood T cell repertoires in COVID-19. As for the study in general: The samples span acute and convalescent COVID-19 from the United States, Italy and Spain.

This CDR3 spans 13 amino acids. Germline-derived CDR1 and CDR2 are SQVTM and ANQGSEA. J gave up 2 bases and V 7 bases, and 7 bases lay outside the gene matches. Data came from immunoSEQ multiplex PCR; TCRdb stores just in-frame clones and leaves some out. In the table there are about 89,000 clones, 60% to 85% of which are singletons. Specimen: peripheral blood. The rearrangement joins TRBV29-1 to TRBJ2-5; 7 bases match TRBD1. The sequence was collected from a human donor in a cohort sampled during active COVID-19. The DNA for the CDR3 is TGCAGCGGTGGGAAGGGACAGCAAGAGACCCAGTACTTC. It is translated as CSGGKGQQETQYF.